The present T cell receptor beta chain was sequenced within a study of beta chain features in type 1 diabetes. General observations from the study: Moderate yet significant TCRB CDR3 shortening was seen in Type 1 diabetes patients in all four CD4+ subsets.

CDR3 length equals 14 residues. Trimming left V 3 bases short and J 2 bases short, with 9 bases between. Germline V lookup: CDR1 SGHNT, CDR2 YYREEE (reference sequence). This clone was seen only a few times. Its specificity is not known. Since all of the isolated RNA was reverse transcribed, expressed TCRB transcripts were what got sequenced. Average reads for naive, central memory and regulatory T cell samples were about 3.57 million. Repertoires were generated with immunoSEQ multiplex PCR, while TCRdb's copy carries only in-frame clones and drops some. This table has a few hundred thousand clones, 9.5% to 10% appearing once.

Sequencing was done on a sample of central memory CD4+ T cells from blood. This sequence was found in a man aged 25-45 years with type 1 diabetes. V and J are TRBV5-4 and TRBJ1-5; D unclear. CDR3 sequence (DNA): TGTGCCAGCAGCTCGATGGATCGCAATCAGCCCCAGCATTTT. It specifies CASSSMDRNQPQHF.